This T cell receptor beta chain was identified during a study of OX40 agonist ivuxolimab in advanced cancers. Study results and caveats: Low normalized T-cell clonal expansion was also seen in some nonresponders.

The protocol was immunoSEQ multiplex PCR, while the TCRdb copy is restricted to in-frame clones and leaves out a portion. The table has 20,000 to 25,000 clones, 83% seen once. Germline V lookup: CDR1 MNHEY, CDR2 SVGAGI. Trimming cost V 2 bases and J 4 bases, with 11 bases left between them. CDR3 length: 14 amino acids. To note about this clone: Its antigen is currently unknown.

The TCR was taken from an adult with an advanced solid tumor such as melanoma, head and neck, liver or kidney cancer. This material consisted of CD4+ or CD8+ T cells sorted from blood, taken in a trial of the OX40 agonist ivuxolimab. The chain uses TRBV6-5 and TRBJ2-5; D gene unclear. In nucleotides, the CDR3 is TGTGCCAGCAGTTACGGCGGAGCTTTAGAGACCCAGTACTTC. Translating gives CASSYGGALETQYF.